This note documents a single TCR beta chain sequence. Per the authors' pipeline: From reference gene primer amplification, estimates of nucleated cell counts were derived. The protocol was immunoSEQ multiplex PCR, while the TCRdb copy is restricted to in-frame clones and leaves out a portion. V and J calls and clone size are as listed in that table; D and trimming were resolved from the DNA. The sample includes approximately 230,000 clones, 70% to 90% of them seen just once. Unmatched junction bases numbered 12, after V lost 4 bases and J lost 1 base. The germline V gene has CDR1 MNHNS and CDR2 SASEGT. CDR3 length equals 18 residues. This sample was included in a study of blood T cell repertoires in COVID-19. At the level of the study: PBMCs, B-cell-depleted T cells, or T cells provided the cDNA or gDNA that made up the material.

The clonotype comes from a young man with active or convalescent COVID-19. The chain recombines TRBV6-1 with TRBJ2-5; 10 bases are shared with TRBD1. The source material was peripheral blood. Here the CDR3 DNA reads TGTGCCAGCAGTGGTCAGACAGGGGGCCCCTCAATCCAAGAGACCCAGTACTTC. Translating gives CASSGQTGGPSIQETQYF.